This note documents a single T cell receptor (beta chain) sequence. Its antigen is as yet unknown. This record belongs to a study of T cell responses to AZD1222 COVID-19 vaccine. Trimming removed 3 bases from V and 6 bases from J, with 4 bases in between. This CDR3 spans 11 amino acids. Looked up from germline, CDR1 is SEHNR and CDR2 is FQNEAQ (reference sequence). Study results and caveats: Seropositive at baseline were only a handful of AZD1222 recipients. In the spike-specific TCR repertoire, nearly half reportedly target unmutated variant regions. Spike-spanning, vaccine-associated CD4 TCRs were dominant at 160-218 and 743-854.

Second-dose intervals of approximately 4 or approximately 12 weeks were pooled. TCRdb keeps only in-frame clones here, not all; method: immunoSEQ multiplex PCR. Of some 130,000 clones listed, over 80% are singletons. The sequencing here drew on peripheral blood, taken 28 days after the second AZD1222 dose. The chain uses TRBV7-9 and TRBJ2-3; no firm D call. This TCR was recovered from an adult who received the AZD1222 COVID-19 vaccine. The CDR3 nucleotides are TGTGCCAGCAGCTTTCACGATACGCAGTATTTT. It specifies CASSFHDTQYF. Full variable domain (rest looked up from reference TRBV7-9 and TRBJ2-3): DTGVSQNPRHKITKRGQNVTFRCDPISEHNRLYWYRQTLGQGPEFLTYFQNEAQLEKSRLLSDRFSAERPKGSFSTLEIQRTEQGDSAMYLCASSFHDTQYFGPGTRLTVL.